Listed below are T cell receptor beta chains from one sample, sequenced in a study of cytomegalovirus exposure and HLA in healthy donors. Method: immunoSEQ multiplex PCR; TCRdb's copy keeps in-frame clones and lacks some. This sample lists about 72,000 clones; its ten largest clones have less than 5.5%. The specimen was PBMCs. The receptors were sampled from a woman aged 40 to 50 in good health and CMV-seropositive. Both conserved end residues are part of each CDR3. The D gene is left open where the match is weak.

V gene	J gene	D gene	CDR3 length	CDR3 DNA	CDR3 protein
TRBV12-5	TRBJ2-7	-	13	TGTGCTAGTGGTTTGGACAGGGTCTACGAGCAGTACTTC	CASGLDRVYEQYF
TRBV6-7	TRBJ2-2	TRBD1	15	TGTGCCAGCGCTCGGGACAGGATGAACACCGGGGAGCTGTTTTTT	CASARDRMNTGELFF
TRBV19	TRBJ2-1	TRBD2	17	TGTGCCAGTAGTATAGATGGGGCTAGCGGGGGTTACAATGAGCAGTTCTTC	CASSIDGASGGYNEQFF
TRBV7-2	TRBJ1-1	-	14	TGTGCCAGCAGCACCCGGTACTTTGGCACTGAAGCTTTCTTT	CASSTRYFGTEAFF
TRBV29-1	TRBJ2-5	-	12	TGCAGCGTTTTGAGGGGGGGGGAGACCCAGTACTTC	CSVLRGGETQYF
TRBV11-2	TRBJ2-3	TRBD1	14	TGTGCCAGCACCTCCGACAGGGGAACAGATACGCAGTATTTT	CASTSDRGTDTQYF
TRBV6-1	TRBJ2-3	-	16	TGTGCCAGCAGTGAAGCGCTAGACTCCCACCTAGATACGCAGTATTTT	CASSEALDSHLDTQYF
TRBV9	TRBJ1-1	-	13	TGTGCCAGCAGCACCCAGTACAACACTGAAGCTTTCTTT	CASSTQYNTEAFF
TRBV7-6	TRBJ2-1	TRBD2	20	TGTGCCAGCAGCTTAGCTCATTTTACCGGGGGGGCCGAAAGATACAATGAGCAGTTCTTC	CASSLAHFTGGAERYNEQFF
TRBV28	TRBJ2-1	-	15	TGTGCCAGCAGTTTGGTAGGGGGGGACTACAATGAGCAGTTCTTC	CASSLVGGDYNEQFF
TRBV19	TRBJ1-1	TRBD1	13	TGTGCCAGTAGGGTGACAGGGGACACTGAAGCTTTCTTT	CASRVTGDTEAFF
TRBV7-8	TRBJ1-2	-	17	TGTGCCAGCAGCTTAGTTGTCAGGATTACTCCAAACTATGGCTACACCTTC	CASSLVVRITPNYGYTF
TRBV6-5	TRBJ2-7	-	11	TGTGCCAGCAGTAGGTGGGGCGAGCAGTACTTC	CASSRWGEQYF
TRBV14	TRBJ2-7	-	16	TGTGCCAGCAGCCAGGACTCTTATCCGCCTACCTACGAGCAGTACTTC	CASSQDSYPPTYEQYF
TRBV7-9	TRBJ1-3	-	12	TGTGCCAGCAGCGAGGGCGGAAACACCATATATTTT	CASSEGGNTIYF
TRBV7-8	TRBJ1-5	-	15	TGTGCCAGCAGCCCATTCCATTACCGGAGTCAGCCCCAGCATTTT	CASSPFHYRSQPQHF